The 32 T cell receptor beta chains in this list originate from one sample, sequenced in a study of blood T cell repertoires in COVID-19. Sequenced by immunoSEQ multiplex PCR; TCRdb stores in-frame clones only, minus some. Of over 130,000 clones listed, 75% to 80% are singletons. Sequencing was carried out using peripheral blood. These TCRs come from a woman between 50 and 59 years old with active or convalescent COVID-19.

V gene TRBV13 combines with J gene TRBJ2-2, with 11 bases fitting TRBD2. The V and J ends lost 5 bases and 1 base, in that order; junction bases with no gene match: 15. Germline lookup yields CDR1 PRHDT and CDR2 FYEKMQ (reference sequence). The CDR3 runs to 20 residues. CDR3 region: CASSPTVLAGGPMNTGELFF. The CDR3 region has the DNA TGTGCCAGCAGCCCCACGGTGCTAGCGGGAGGACCCATGAACACCGGGGAGCTGTTTTTT.

The genes are TRBV21-1 and TRBJ2-2; TRBD1, the D gene given by the table, was not confirmed from the DNA. TRBV21-1 counts as a pseudogene. CDR3 length: 13 amino acids. CDR3 bases: TGTGCCAGCAGCAATAGAAGGGGCGGGGAGCTGTTTTTT. It translates to CASSNRRGGELFF.

The chain couples TRBV3-1 (or the pseudogene TRBV3-2) to TRBJ2-2, with TRBD2 identical over 7 bases. Unmatched junction bases numbered 15, after V lost 0 bases and J lost 5 bases. The CDR3 has 19 residues. Germline V lookup: CDR1 LGHDT, CDR2 YNNKEL (reference sequence). Here the CDR3 DNA reads TGTGCCAGCAGCCAAGAAGCCGGGGGGACTAACCTGGGAACCGGGGAGCTGTTTTTT. This gives the protein CASSQEAGGTNLGTGELFF.

The sample holds many counts of this clone. J is TRBJ2-1 and V is TRBV7-6; 9 positions match TRBD1. Trimming cost V 3 bases and J 7 bases; bases outside gene matches: 7. Germline V lookup: CDR1 SGHVS, CDR2 FNYEAQ. The CDR3 covers 15 residues. In DNA, the CDR3 is TGTGCCAGCAGCTTCCCGGGACAGGGCTCGAATGAGCAGTTCTTC. Translating it yields CASSFPGQGSNEQFF.

This clone came up many times. This chain uses TRBV29-1 with TRBJ1-6, with 8 positions matching TRBD1. CDR1 and CDR2 (germline): SQVTM, ANQGSEA. After removal of 6 bases from V and 7 bases from J, the junction contained 5 bases not matched to a gene. This CDR3 has 13 residues. The CDR3 DNA sequence: TGCAGCGTCGAAACAGGGGGAAATTCACCCCTCCACTTT. The encoded protein is CSVETGGNSPLHF.

This clone was detected a few times. The chain has TRBV4-2 and TRBJ1-3; D is uncertain. Between the trimmed V and J ends, which lost 6 bases and 0 bases, there was a span of 12 bases. Germline-derived CDR1 and CDR2 are LGHNA and YNFKEQ. This CDR3 is built from 15 residues. The CDR3 sequence is CASSPTPTSGNTIYF. CDR3 DNA: TGTGCCAGCAGTCCGACTCCGACCTCTGGAAACACCATATATTTT.

The chain links TRBV28 to TRBJ1-2, with D hard to call. The V gene lost 6 bases and the J gene lost 4 bases, with 6 bases spanning the gap. CDR3 size: 11 residues. Germline loops: CDR1 MDHEN, CDR2 SYDVKM. CDR3 in DNA: TGTGCCAGCAGCCTCAGCTATGGCTACACCTTC. Its protein is CASSLSYGYTF.

The CDR3, as DNA: TGTGCCAGCAGCTTAGGGGGCATGAACACTGAAGCTTTCTTT. The encoded protein is CASSLGGMNTEAFF. The V call is TRBV7-2, the J call TRBJ1-1; D is possibly TRBD1 (5 bases). V lost 1 base and J lost 0, with 6 bases in between. The CDR3 runs to 14 residues. Germline CDR1 is SGHTA and CDR2 is FQGNSA.

The V and J genes are TRBV7-9 and TRBJ2-3; 9 bases fit TRBD2. The CDR3 length is 18 residues. J was trimmed by 5 bases and V by 5 bases; bases with no gene match: 17. Germline assignment: CDR1 SEHNR and CDR2 FQNEAQ (reference sequence). CDR3 nucleotide sequence: TGTGCCAGCAGCCATATTAATCGGACTAGCGAGGGAGGAGATACGCAGTATTTT. Translation gives CASSHINRTSEGGDTQYF.

The chain's CDR3 is CASSYQGAPEAFF. CDR3 sequence (DNA): TGTGCCAGCAGCTACCAGGGGGCGCCTGAAGCTTTCTTT. The gene calls are TRBV3-1 (or the pseudogene TRBV3-2) and TRBJ1-1; 8 nucleotides match TRBD1. Losses at the gene ends were 5 bases for V and 6 bases for J; bases not matched to a gene: 5. This CDR3 is built from 13 residues. The germline V gene has CDR1 LGHDT and CDR2 YNNKEL (reference sequence).

This chain links TRBV19 with TRBJ2-2; TRBD2 agrees at 8 bases. The CDR3 consists of 14 residues. J gave up 5 bases and V 2 bases, and 1 base lay outside the gene matches. Germline V gene lookup returns CDR1 LNHDA and CDR2 SQIVND (reference sequence). The CDR3 sequence is CASSILAGTGELFF. CDR3 nucleotides: TGTGCCAGTAGTATACTAGCGGGTACCGGGGAGCTGTTTTTT.

V and J are TRBV28 and TRBJ2-3; TRBD1 is a possible D gene (6 bases). This CDR3 region has 14 residues. Germline lookup yields CDR1 MDHEN and CDR2 SYDVKM. Trimming pared 5 bases from V and 3 bases from J, leaving 12 bases between. CDR3 nucleotides: TGTGCCAGCAGTGTGACAGGAAGGACAGATACGCAGTATTTT. Amino acid sequence: CASSVTGRTDTQYF.

The V and J genes are TRBV5-6 and TRBJ2-3; D uncertain. Germline-derived CDR1 and CDR2 are SGHDT and YYEEEE. This CDR3 comprises 12 residues. Trimming stripped 1 base from V and 10 bases from J, with 10 bases between. The CDR3 sequence: CASSLNRGAQYF. CDR3 sequence (DNA): TGTGCCAGCAGCTTGAACCGAGGCGCGCAGTATTTT.

This clone appeared many times. The chain carries TRBV7-9 and TRBJ1-2; tentative D call: TRBD1 (6 bases). The CDR3 consists of 18 residues. Per germline, CDR1 SEHNR and CDR2 FQNEAQ (reference sequence). V shed 5 bases and J shed 2 bases, with 24 bases lying between them. CDR3: CASSRRIGQLTSNYGYTF. The CDR3 region has the DNA TGTGCCAGCAGCCGCAGAATAGGACAGCTGACTTCAAACTATGGCTACACCTTC.

The chain has TRBV3-1 (or the pseudogene TRBV3-2) and TRBJ1-4; no clear D gene. The CDR3 is 15 residues long. The germline CDR1 and CDR2 sequences are LGHDT and YNNKEL (reference sequence). With 0 bases removed from V and 7 bases from J, the gap between germline ends came to 12 bases. CDR3 in DNA: TGTGCCAGCAGCCAAGATCAGCCTGGCGGTGAAAAACTGTTTTTT. Translated: CASSQDQPGGEKLFF.

The CDR3: CASSQGRDGTIYF. In DNA form, the CDR3 reads TGCGCCAGCAGCCAAGGGAGGGACGGGACCATATATTTT. This chain joins TRBV4-1 and TRBJ1-3; a weak D match, TRBD1 (5 bases). The CDR3 sequence is 13 residues long. Trimming took off 1 base at V and 10 bases at J, with 11 bases between the two ends. Germline CDR1 is MGHRA and CDR2 is YSYEKL.

V usage is TRBV3-1 (or the pseudogene TRBV3-2) and J usage is TRBJ1-4; no firm D call. Looked up from germline, CDR1 is LGHDT and CDR2 is YNNKEL (reference sequence). CDR3 length equals 15 residues. Trimming took 2 bases from V and 5 from J, leaving 12 bases between them. As DNA, the CDR3 is TGTGCCAGCAGCCAATTTACGGGAAAAAATGAAAAACTGTTTTTT. Its protein product is CASSQFTGKNEKLFF.

The chain is built from TRBV3-1 (or the pseudogene TRBV3-2) and TRBJ1-1; tentative D call: TRBD1 (5 bases). Germline loops: CDR1 LGHDT, CDR2 YNNKEL (reference sequence). The ends were cut back, 7 bases at V and 1 base at J, with 13 bases in the middle. The CDR3 covers 14 residues. CDR3 residues: CASTTWGENTEAFF. The CDR3 coding sequence is TGTGCCAGCACCACCTGGGGGGAGAACACTGAAGCTTTCTTT.

The rearrangement links TRBV19 to TRBJ1-3, with D hard to call. The CDR3 is 14 residues long. V was pared by 7 bases and J by 0 bases, with 10 bases between. CDR1 and CDR2 (germline): LNHDA, SQIVND (reference sequence). The CDR3 DNA reads as TGTGCCAGTATGTGGTCGAGCTCTGGAAACACCATATATTTT. Its protein product is CASMWSSSGNTIYF.

This chain connects TRBV21-1 to TRBJ2-6; the D call TRBD1 from the table was never checked on the DNA. TRBV21-1 is classified as a pseudogene. There are 19 residues in the CDR3. CDR3 DNA: TGTGCCAGCAGCCGCCCACGGGACAGGCGACGTTTTGGGGCCAACGTCCTGACTTTC. It specifies CASSRPRDRRRFGANVLTF.

V gene TRBV6-5 combines with J gene TRBJ1-2; D may be TRBD1 (6 bases). Per germline, CDR1 MNHEY and CDR2 SVGAGI. Between the trimmed V and J ends, which lost 5 bases and 2 bases, there was a span of 12 bases. CDR3 length equals 14 residues. The CDR3 DNA reads TGTGCCAGCAGTCGTCTTCAGGGGAACTATGGCTACACCTTC. Translation gives CASSRLQGNYGYTF.

CDR3 DNA sequence: TGCGCCAGCAGCTTGGAGCCAGGGGGATACACCATATATTTT. As protein: CASSLEPGGYTIYF. This chain connects TRBV5-1 to TRBJ1-3, with 7 bases aligning to TRBD1. J was trimmed by 8 bases and V by 0 bases; bases with no gene match: 5. The V gene's germline CDR1 is SGHRS and CDR2 YFSETQ. The CDR3 is 14 residues long.

The rearrangement joins TRBV2 to TRBJ2-1, with D perhaps TRBD2 (5 bases). Trimming removed 5 bases at V and 0 bases at J, with 11 bases between. The germline CDR1 and CDR2 sequences are SNHLY and FYNNEI. The CDR3 consists of 15 residues. For the CDR3, the DNA is TGTGCCAGCAGTCCCCCGGGGATCTCCTACAATGAGCAGTTCTTC. Encoded protein: CASSPPGISYNEQFF.

V and J are TRBV19 and TRBJ1-4; D unresolved. Between the trimmed V and J ends, which lost 3 bases and 0 bases, there was a span of 8 bases. This CDR3 spans 15 amino acids. Germline V gene data show CDR1 as LNHDA and CDR2 as SQIVND (reference sequence). CDR3 nucleotides: TGTGCCAGTAGTATGACACCTACAACTAATGAAAAACTGTTTTTT. This translates into CASSMTPTTNEKLFF.

The chain is built from TRBV15 and TRBJ2-1; 7 nucleotides align to TRBD2. Trimming removed 1 base from V and 4 bases from J; junction bases left unmatched: 1. The germline CDR1 and CDR2 sequences are LNHNV and YYDKDF (reference sequence). The CDR3 sequence is 14 residues long. The CDR3 region is CATSRGGGYNEQFF. Written as DNA, the CDR3 is TGTGCCACCAGCAGAGGGGGAGGGTACAATGAGCAGTTCTTC.

The chain employs TRBV9 and TRBJ2-7; a weak D match, TRBD2 (6 bases). Germline lookup yields CDR1 SGDLS and CDR2 YYNGEE. The CDR3 spans 14 residues. V lost 3 bases and J 3 bases, leaving 13 bases between the germline ends. CDR3 loop: CASSGDSAVYEQYF. The DNA of the CDR3 is TGTGCCAGCAGCGGGGACTCGGCAGTCTACGAGCAGTACTTC.

This rearrangement joins TRBV18 to TRBJ2-2, with 7 bases lining up with TRBD1. This CDR3 is 15 amino acids long. The V and J ends lost 6 bases and 2 bases, in that order; junction bases with no gene match: 6. Per the germline V gene, CDR1 is KGHSH and CDR2 is LQKENI. This chain's CDR3 is CASSRRTGNTGELFF. Written as DNA, the CDR3 is TGTGCCAGCTCCCGCCGGACAGGAAACACCGGGGAGCTGTTTTTT.

The chain recombines TRBV11-3 with TRBJ2-7, with 8 bases aligning to TRBD2. CDR3 length equals 18 residues. The V and J ends lost 5 bases and 2 bases, in that order; junction bases with no gene match: 17. Germline V CDR1 and CDR2: SGHNT, YENEEA. This chain's CDR3 is CASSHYGCLSGTTYEQYF. The CDR3 DNA reads TGTGCCAGCAGCCATTACGGTTGTCTTAGCGGGACTACCTACGAGCAGTACTTC. Based on the CDR3 plus reference TRBV11-3 and TRBJ2-7, the full variable domain is EAGVVQSPRYKIIEKKQPVAFWCNPISGHNTLYWYLQNLGQGPELLIRYENEEAVDDSQLPKDRFSAERLKGVDSTLKIQPAELGDSAVYLCASSHYGCLSGTTYEQYFGPGTRLTVT.

With respect to this clone: A junction boundary mismatches the germline segment, possibly from a read error. V and J are TRBV7-7 and TRBJ2-2; 7 bases agree with TRBD2. The CDR3 sequence is 15 residues long. Germline V gene data show CDR1 as SSHAT and CDR2 as FNYEAQ (reference sequence). The CDR3 DNA reads TGTGCTAGCAGCCCCTTAATGGGGGGGGCCGGGGAGCTGTTTTTT. Amino acids: CASSPLMGGAGELFF. Full variable domain (remainder filled in from reference TRBV7-7 and TRBJ2-2): GAGVSQSPRYKVTKRGQDVTLRCDPISSHATLYWYQQALGQGPEFLTYFNYEAQPDKSGLPSDRFSAERPEGSISTLTIQRTEQRDSAMYRCASSPLMGGAGELFFGEGSRLTVL.

The chain has TRBV4-3 and TRBJ2-3; TRBD1 aligns across 7 bases. The CDR3 runs 14 residues. Trimming removed 0 bases from V and 7 bases from J; junction bases left unmatched: 4. Germline V lookup: CDR1 LGHNA, CDR2 YSLEER. The CDR3 region has the DNA TGCGCCAGCAGCCAAGAGGGGGACAGTAATACGCAGTATTTT. Residues: CASSQEGDSNTQYF.

The chain combines TRBV18 with TRBJ1-4; perhaps TRBD1 as D (6 bases). The V end lost 6 bases, the J end lost 7 bases, and 12 bases lay between the germline ends. Germline CDR1 KGHSH, CDR2 LQKENI. The CDR3 is 13 residues long. Here the CDR3 reads CASSLQGREKLFF. CDR3 coding DNA: TGTGCCAGCTCTTTGCAGGGGCGTGAAAAACTGTTTTTT.

The genes are TRBV7-9 and TRBJ1-6; 7 bases fit TRBD1. The junction had 4 bases not matched to a gene; V was cut back by 5 bases and J by 0 bases. CDR3 size: 16 residues. In germline, CDR1 is SEHNR, CDR2 FQNEAQ (reference sequence). CDR3 in amino acids: CASSPDRSSYNSPLHF. The CDR3 DNA reads as TGTGCCAGCAGCCCGGACAGGAGCTCCTATAATTCACCCCTCCACTTT. Based on the CDR3 plus reference TRBV7-9 and TRBJ1-6, the full variable domain is DTGVSQNPRHKITKRGQNVTFRCDPISEHNRLYWYRQTLGQGPEFLTYFQNEAQLEKSRLLSDRFSAERPKGSFSTLEIQRTEQGDSAMYLCASSPDRSSYNSPLHFGNGTRLTVT.